This entry features one T cell receptor beta chain sequence. Its antigen is currently not known. No base qualities exist here, and no much larger clone lies one base off it. The CDR3 regions of human TCRbeta chains were analyzed by immunosequencing. The authors' analysis ran thus. Repertoire TCRs were matched against a reference library of SARS-CoV-2-specific TCRs generated with the MIRA antigen-specificity platform. Breadth meant the fraction of unique TCRs that were SARS-CoV-2-associated, whereas depth meant the fraction of total T cells that were SARS-CoV-2-associated. Using the MIRA data, each spike-specific TCR was assigned both to the spike region to which the TCR was reactive and to a CD4 or CD8 class. Log10-transformed breadth and depth values were compared by one-way ANOVA with Sidak's multiple comparisons tests. TCRdb obtained this table from immuneACCESS and retained in-frame rearrangements with V and J assigned. These tables miss some clones; where compared with another copy, unresolved V genes account for less than half of the shortfall, and the remainder is unexplained. V and J calls and clone size are as listed in that table; D and trimming were resolved from the DNA. The sample data list 150,000 to 200,000 clones, and just over 85% of these were observed just once. The ten largest make up 7.7% of the sample.

The sample comes from a study of T cell responses to AZD1222 COVID-19 vaccine listed by TCRdb under 2021. Describing the broader study: Because spike-specific TCR depth and breadth did not differ between the two schedules, AZD1222 recipients who got a second dose at roughly 4 weeks were pooled with those who got a second dose at roughly 12 weeks. Trial participants were enrolled into age subgroups of 18-55, 56-69 and 70-plus years, which contained about 150, 27 and 61 TCR-sequenced participants, respectively. TCR sequencing was performed for about 250 trial participants, of whom approximately 200 were given two doses of AZD1222 and approximately 25 were given two doses of MenACWY control vaccine. Beyond this particular receptor, the publication reports: The whole spike protein was spanned by vaccine-associated CD4 TCRs, and dominant responses were seen in regions 160-218 and 743-854. Spike-specific TCR breadth and depth rose significantly after two AZD1222 doses compared with day 0 and with MenACWY recipients. Reportedly, close to half of the unique spike-specific TCRs recognized epitopes lying outside the regions that are mutated in the B.1.351 and B.1.1.7 variants. No day 14 peak-response samples were available, so repertoires were characterized only after the peak T cell response. Conclusions about previously exposed vaccinees were limited because only five to seven AZD1222 recipients were SARS-CoV-2 seropositive at baseline. Most participants were white British and females outnumbered males, and the authors suggested that clonal diversity may have been underestimated. In the small 56-69-year group, the increase in depth fell short of significance, most likely because of low power.

Reading the germline V gene gives CDR1 SGHRS and CDR2 YFSETQ. Including cysteine and phenylalanine, the CDR3 has 15 amino acids. Only CDR3 DNA is held: 45 bases, read in frame from base 1. V is clipped by 0 bases and J by 9 bases, and the sequence between their germline boundaries is 16 bases long. The intended sense of this specimen's time point label: baseline before first vaccination. Vaccinee samples were obtained from the UK trials COV001 and COV002, which included a single-blind randomized controlled phase 2/3 trial of AZD1222 (ChAdOx1 nCoV-19) in healthy adults. For TCRbeta chain sequencing, PBMC samples from trial participants were taken at day 0 and at day 28 after the second dose.

The sample here was peripheral blood, taken on day 0 of AZD1222 vaccination. This receptor was identified in an adult in good health. The chain was built from TRBV5-1 and TRBJ2-1; TRBD2 is possibly the D segment (7 matching bases). The CDR3 amino acid sequence is: CASSLGSGGGSEQFF. The DNA sequence is as follows: TGCGCCAGCAGCTTGGGCTCCGGGGGCGGGAGTGAGCAGTTCTTC.